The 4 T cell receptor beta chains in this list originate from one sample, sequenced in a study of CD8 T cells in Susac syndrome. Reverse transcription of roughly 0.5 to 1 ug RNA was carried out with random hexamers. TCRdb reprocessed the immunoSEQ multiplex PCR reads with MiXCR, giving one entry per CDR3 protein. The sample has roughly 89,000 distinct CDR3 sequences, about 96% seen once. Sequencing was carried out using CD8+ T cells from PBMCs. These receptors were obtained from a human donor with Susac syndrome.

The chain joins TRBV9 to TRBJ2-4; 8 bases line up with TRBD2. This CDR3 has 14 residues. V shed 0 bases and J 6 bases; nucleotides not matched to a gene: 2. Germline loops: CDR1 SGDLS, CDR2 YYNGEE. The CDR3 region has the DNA TGTGCCAGCAGCGTAGCGGGAGGGAGAAACATTCAGTACTTC. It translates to CASSVAGGRNIQYF.

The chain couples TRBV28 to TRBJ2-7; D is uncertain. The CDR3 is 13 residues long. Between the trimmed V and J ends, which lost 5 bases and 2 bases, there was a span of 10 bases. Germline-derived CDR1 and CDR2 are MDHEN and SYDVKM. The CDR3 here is CASSGIGTYEQYF. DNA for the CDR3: TGTGCCAGCAGTGGGATAGGGACCTACGAGCAGTACTTC.

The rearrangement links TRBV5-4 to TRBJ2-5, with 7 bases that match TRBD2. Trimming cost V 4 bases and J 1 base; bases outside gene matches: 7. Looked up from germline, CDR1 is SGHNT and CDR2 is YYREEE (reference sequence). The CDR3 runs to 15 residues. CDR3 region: CASSLIPGGQETQYF. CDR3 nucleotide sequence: TGTGCCAGCAGCCTGATCCCGGGGGGCCAAGAGACCCAGTACTTC.

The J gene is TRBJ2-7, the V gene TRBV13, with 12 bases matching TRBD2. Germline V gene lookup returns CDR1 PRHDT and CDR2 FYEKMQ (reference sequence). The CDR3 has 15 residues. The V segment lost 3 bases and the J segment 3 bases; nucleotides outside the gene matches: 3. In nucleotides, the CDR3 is TGTGCCAGCAGCTTGGGGACTAGCGGGCACTACGAGCAGTACGTC. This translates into CASSLGTSGHYEQYV.